Listed below are T cell receptor beta chains from one sample, sequenced in a study of blood T cell repertoires in COVID-19. Profiled with immunoSEQ multiplex PCR; TCRdb holds only in-frame clones, not every one. The sample records tens of thousands of clones, more than 80% being singletons. The sample consisted of peripheral blood. These receptor sequences come from an elderly man with acute or convalescent COVID-19. The CDR3 runs from the conserved cysteine through the conserved F or W. The D gene is left open where the match is weak. Not every row has a clone size; where given, it reads once, few, many or a size class.

j_call d_call clone_size v_call cdr3_aa cdr3_nt
TRBJ1-3 TRBD1 . TRBV19 CASSFQGAANTIYF TGTGCCAGTAGCTTCCAGGGGGCTGCGAACACCATATATTTT
TRBJ1-1 . few TRBV11-1 CASSNLQGNTEAFF TGTGCCAGCAGTAATTTACAGGGTAACACTGAAGCTTTCTTT
TRBJ1-1 . . TRBV3-1/TRBV3-2 CASSHYPGTPDTEAFF TGTGCCAGCAGCCATTACCCGGGAACCCCGGACACTGAAGCTTTCTTT
TRBJ2-2 . . TRBV7-2 CASSLKQGNTGELFF TGTGCCAGCAGCTTAAAACAGGGAAACACCGGGGAGCTGTTTTTT
TRBJ2-7 TRBD1 . TRBV10-1 CASSVIKGSPGQDHREQYF TGCGCCAGCAGCGTTATTAAAGGGTCTCCGGGACAGGACCACCGGGAACAGTACTTC
TRBJ2-1 TRBD2 . TRBV7-9 CASSLGTSVNEQFF TGTGCCAGCAGCTTAGGCACTAGCGTAAATGAGCAGTTCTTC
TRBJ1-2 . . TRBV4-1 CASSQGTQEPGYTF TGCGCCAGCAGCCAAGGGACTCAGGAGCCTGGCTACACCTTC
TRBJ2-7 TRBD1 . TRBV7-8 CASSHASDRRPEQYF TGTGCCAGCAGTCATGCCTCGGACAGGCGTCCCGAGCAGTACTTC
TRBJ2-7 . . TRBV18 CASSNPGEQYF TGTGCCAGCTCCAACCCCGGCGAGCAGTACTTC
TRBJ2-1 . . TRBV28 CASTPSGPSNEQFF TGTGCCAGCACCCCCAGCGGACCATCCAATGAGCAGTTCTTC
TRBJ2-2 . few TRBV24-1 CATSAYGWGAGELFF TGTGCCACCAGCGCGTATGGGTGGGGGGCCGGGGAGCTGTTTTTT
TRBJ1-5 TRBD1 . TRBV6-1 CASSEGQGLVYNQPQHF TGTGCCAGCAGTGAAGGACAGGGGCTAGTATACAATCAGCCCCAGCATTTT
TRBJ2-1 TRBD2 . TRBV11-2 CASRLAGGRDEQFF TGTGCCAGCAGACTAGCGGGGGGTAGGGATGAGCAGTTCTTC
TRBJ1-2 . . TRBV2 CASSDSGIAGYTF TGTGCCAGCAGTGATTCGGGAATAGCTGGCTACACCTTC
TRBJ1-5 . . TRBV19 CASSPSGGGNQPQHF TGTGCCAGTAGTCCTTCGGGGGGGGGCAATCAGCCCCAGCATTTT
TRBJ2-3 . once TRBV3-1/TRBV3-2 CASSHSPGSIGTDTQYF TGTGCCAGCAGCCACTCCCCCGGTTCGATAGGCACAGATACGCAGTATTTT
TRBJ2-3 TRBD2 . TRBV3-1/TRBV3-2 CASSHLAGLAGLSDTQYF TGTGCCAGCAGCCACCTGGCGGGACTAGCGGGGCTGAGCGATACGCAGTATTTT
TRBJ1-6 . . TRBV30 CAWKKEGLSPLHF TGTGCCTGGAAGAAGGAGGGGCTCTCACCCCTCCACTTT
TRBJ2-1 TRBD2 once TRBV19 CASTPGGAGYNEQFF TGTGCCAGTACCCCCGGGGGGGCTGGCTACAATGAGCAGTTCTTC
TRBJ2-5 TRBD1 . TRBV5-8 CASSPGTGRETQYF TGTGCCAGCAGCCCGGGGACAGGGAGGGAGACCCAGTACTTC
TRBJ2-5 . . TRBV30 CAWSVLPGETQYF TGTGCCTGGAGTGTCTTACCCGGGGAGACCCAGTACTTC
TRBJ2-1 . . TRBV7-2 CASSGRTTRLEQFF TGTGCCAGCAGCGGCCGGACTACCCGACTTGAGCAGTTCTTC
TRBJ2-3 TRBD1 . TRBV7-6 CASSSLGQGLDTQYF TGTGCCAGCAGCTCGCTCGGACAGGGTTTAGATACGCAGTATTTT
TRBJ1-3 TRBD1 . TRBV5-6 CASSGTDRGRSGNTIYF TGTGCCAGCAGCGGAACGGACAGGGGAAGGTCTGGAAACACCATATATTTT
TRBJ1-5 . . TRBV19 CASSIMEDQPQHF TGTGCCAGTAGTATCATGGAGGACCAGCCCCAGCATTTT
TRBJ2-2 TRBD1 . TRBV4-2 CASSPRTGDTGELFF TGTGCCAGCAGCCCCAGGACAGGGGACACCGGGGAGCTGTTTTTT
TRBJ2-7 TRBD1 . TRBV5-4 CASSLDRGRNEQYF TGTGCCAGCAGTCTGGACAGGGGGCGAAACGAGCAGTACTTC
TRBJ2-3 TRBD2 . TRBV7-2 CASSLASGGALPTDTQYF TGTGCCAGCAGCTTAGCTAGCGGGGGGGCCCTCCCCACAGATACGCAGTATTTT
TRBJ1-3 . once TRBV28 CASSVLGNTIYF TGTGCCAGCAGTGTTCTTGGAAACACCATATATTTT
TRBJ1-1 . . TRBV6-1 CASSDGTPMNTEAFF TGTGCCAGCAGTGACGGGACACCTATGAACACTGAAGCTTTCTTT
TRBJ2-7 TRBD1 . TRBV3-1/TRBV3-2 CASSHAPGTGAYEQYF TGTGCCAGCAGCCATGCCCCGGGGACAGGAGCCTACGAGCAGTACTTC
TRBJ2-2 TRBD2 once TRBV5-1 CASSSTGLAGTNTGELFF TGCGCCAGCAGCTCGACTGGACTAGCGGGGACGAACACCGGGGAGCTGTTTTTT
TRBJ2-7 . . TRBV2 CASSGSFRGPNEQYF TGTGCCAGCAGTGGGTCGTTCAGGGGTCCAAACGAGCAGTACTTC
TRBJ1-5 TRBD1 . TRBV6-5 CASGGQGSNQPQHF TGTGCCAGCGGAGGACAGGGGAGCAATCAGCCCCAGCATTTT
TRBJ1-6 . . TRBV7-9 CASSLGGDYNSPLHF TGTGCCAGCAGCTTAGGGGGGGATTATAATTCACCCCTCCACTTT
TRBJ2-5 TRBD2 once TRBV5-1 CASSPQIAGGRVETQYF TGCGCCAGCAGCCCCCAGATAGCGGGGGGGCGAGTGGAGACCCAGTACTTC
TRBJ1-5 . . TRBV6-5 CASTAAANSNQPQHF TGTGCCAGCACTGCCGCAGCGAATAGCAATCAGCCCCAGCATTTT
TRBJ1-6 TRBD1 . TRBV10-3 CAISERDRGLNSPLHF TGTGCCATCAGTGAAAGGGACAGGGGGCTGAATTCACCCCTCCACTTT
TRBJ2-5 . once TRBV3-1/TRBV3-2 CASSQQIQETQYF TGTGCCAGCAGCCAACAAATCCAAGAGACCCAGTACTTC
TRBJ2-7 TRBD1 once TRBV28 CASSPPRDRGNEQYF TGTGCCAGCAGTCCCCCCCGGGACAGGGGCAACGAGCAGTACTTC
TRBJ1-3 . . TRBV6-1 CASSEMRAGNTIYF TGTGCCAGCAGTGAAATGAGGGCTGGAAACACCATATATTTT
TRBJ2-3 TRBD2 . TRBV9 CASSVGGGAPVTQYF TGTGCCAGCAGCGTAGGCGGGGGGGCCCCTGTTACGCAGTATTTT
TRBJ2-7 TRBD1 . TRBV5-1 CASSLAGGPDEQYF TGCGCCAGCAGCTTGGCAGGGGGCCCGGACGAGCAGTACTTC
TRBJ2-1 . . TRBV11-3 CASSLGRSEQFF TGTGCCAGCAGCTTAGGCCGGAGTGAGCAGTTCTTC
TRBJ2-5 . . TRBV3-1/TRBV3-2 CASSQDTAGETQYF TGTGCCAGCAGCCAAGATACAGCGGGAGAGACCCAGTACTTC
TRBJ1-5 TRBD1 . TRBV19 CASSHTGQGAGQPQHF TGTGCCAGTAGTCATACGGGACAGGGGGCAGGTCAGCCCCAGCATTTT
TRBJ1-2 . . TRBV5-5 CASSLAGGSGDYGYTF TGTGCCAGCAGCTTGGCCGGCGGCTCGGGGGACTATGGCTACACCTTC
TRBJ1-4 . once TRBV19 CASRSGPRENEKLFF TGTGCCAGTAGGTCCGGACCGAGGGAGAATGAAAAACTGTTTTTT
TRBJ1-3 . . TRBV5-1 CASSLDRETGNTIYF TGCGCCAGCAGCTTGGACAGGGAGACTGGAAACACCATATATTTT
TRBJ1-1 . . TRBV7-8 CASSPVGGRGNTEAFF TGTGCCAGCAGCCCGGTCGGGGGGCGCGGGAACACTGAAGCTTTCTTT
TRBJ1-2 TRBD1 . TRBV28 CASRTGTVTSGYTF TGTGCCAGCAGAACCGGGACAGTAACCTCTGGCTACACCTTC
TRBJ2-5 TRBD2 . TRBV7-3 CASSLEAGVRGTQYF TGTGCCAGCAGCTTAGAAGCGGGGGTCCGGGGGACCCAGTACTTC
TRBJ2-5 . . TRBV10-3 CAISEGGAGGQETQYF TGTGCCATCAGTGAAGGAGGGGCAGGGGGCCAAGAGACCCAGTACTTC
TRBJ2-3 TRBD1 . TRBV4-1 CASSQGDRSTDTQYF TGCGCCAGCAGCCAAGGGGACAGGAGCACAGATACGCAGTATTTT
TRBJ2-1 TRBD2 once TRBV11-3 CASSLESGAGAPYNEQFF TGTGCCAGCAGCTTAGAGTCGGGAGCGGGGGCCCCCTACAATGAGCAGTTCTTC